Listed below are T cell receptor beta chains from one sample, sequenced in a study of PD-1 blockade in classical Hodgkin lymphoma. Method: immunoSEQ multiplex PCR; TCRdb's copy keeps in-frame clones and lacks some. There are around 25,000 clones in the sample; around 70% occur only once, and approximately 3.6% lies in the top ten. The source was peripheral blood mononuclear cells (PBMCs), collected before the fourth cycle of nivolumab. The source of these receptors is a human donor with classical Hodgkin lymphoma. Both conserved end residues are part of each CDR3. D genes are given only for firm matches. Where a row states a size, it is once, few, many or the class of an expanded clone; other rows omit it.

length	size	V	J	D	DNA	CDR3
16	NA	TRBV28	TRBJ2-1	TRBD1	TGTGCCAGCAGTTTATTGGGGGACAGGGGTGGGGATGAGCAGTTCTTC	CASSLLGDRGGDEQFF
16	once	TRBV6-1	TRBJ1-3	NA	TGTGCCAGCCGTGGGGCCCTTTACAGCTCTGGAAACACCATATATTTT	CASRGALYSSGNTIYF
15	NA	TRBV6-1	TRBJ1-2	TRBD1	TGTGCCAGCAGAGGCGGACAGGGGTTCAACTATGGCTACACCTTC	CASRGGQGFNYGYTF
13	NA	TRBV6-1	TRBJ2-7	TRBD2	TGTGCCACAACTAGCGGGTTGATTAATGAGCAGTACTTC	CATTSGLINEQYF
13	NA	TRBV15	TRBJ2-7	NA	TGTGCCACCAGTACCGCTCAGGCCTACGAGCAGTACTTC	CATSTAQAYEQYF
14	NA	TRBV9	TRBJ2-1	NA	TGTGCCAGCAGCTTAGGGGGTAGTCCCCCTGAGCAGTTCTTC	CASSLGGSPPEQFF
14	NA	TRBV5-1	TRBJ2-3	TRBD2	TGCGCCAGCAGCTGGAGCGGGGGGTCAGATACGCAGTATTTT	CASSWSGGSDTQYF
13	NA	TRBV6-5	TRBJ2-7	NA	TGTGCCAACGGGACGACAGATGCCTACGAGCAGTACTTC	CANGTTDAYEQYF
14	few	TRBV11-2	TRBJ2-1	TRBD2	TGTGCCAGCAACCCCGGACTAGGTGTCAATGAGCAGTTCTTC	CASNPGLGVNEQFF
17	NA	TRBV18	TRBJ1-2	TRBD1	TGTGCCAGCTCACCAGGCACCCGACAGGGGGCCCGTTATGGCTACACCTTC	CASSPGTRQGARYGYTF
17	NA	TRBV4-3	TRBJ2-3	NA	TGCGCCAGCAGCCAAACTAGGCTAGCGCGAATCACAGATACGCAGTATTTT	CASSQTRLARITDTQYF
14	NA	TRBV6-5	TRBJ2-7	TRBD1	TGTGCCAGCGGATGGGACAGGGGTTTCTACGAGCAGTACTTC	CASGWDRGFYEQYF
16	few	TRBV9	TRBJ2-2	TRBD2	TGTGCCAGCAGCGTTTTTGAGGGAGGGAGAGGCGGGGAGCTGTTTTTT	CASSVFEGGRGGELFF
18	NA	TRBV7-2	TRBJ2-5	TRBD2	TGTGCCAGCAGGCTCGGGCTAGCGGGGGGATACGGAGTGGAGACCCAGTACTTC	CASRLGLAGGYGVETQYF
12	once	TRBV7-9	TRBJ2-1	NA	TGTGCCAGCAGTCCAGGGGTCAGCGAGCAGTTCTTC	CASSPGVSEQFF
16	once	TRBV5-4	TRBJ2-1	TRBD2	TGTGCCAGCAGCAAGGCCGGGACTAGCGGGGTAAATGAGCAGTTCTTC	CASSKAGTSGVNEQFF
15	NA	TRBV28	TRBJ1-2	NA	TGTGCCAGCAGTTCCGCTCTTGTAGGGTACTATGGCTACACCTTC	CASSSALVGYYGYTF
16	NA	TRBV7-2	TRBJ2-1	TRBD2	TGTGCCAGCAGCTTAGACGGGAGGCCCCCCTACAATGAGCAGTTCTTC	CASSLDGRPPYNEQFF
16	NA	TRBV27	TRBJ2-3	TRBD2	TGTGCCAGCAGCCCTCTAGCGGGGGGCCTCACAGATACGCAGTATTTT	CASSPLAGGLTDTQYF
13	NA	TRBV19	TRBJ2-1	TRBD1	TGTGCCAGTAGTTTGGGAACAGGGGACGAGCAGTTCTTC	CASSLGTGDEQFF
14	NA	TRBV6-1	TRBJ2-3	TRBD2	TGTGCCAGCCTCGGGGGGGCCTCCACAGATACGCAGTATTTT	CASLGGASTDTQYF
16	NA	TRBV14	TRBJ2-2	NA	TGTGCCAGCAGCTTAAAGGGGGGGCTGAGCACCGGGGAGCTGTTTTTT	CASSLKGGLSTGELFF
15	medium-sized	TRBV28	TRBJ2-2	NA	TGTGCCAGCAGTCCCCAAGGCAGGGGTGCCGGGGAGCTGTTTTTT	CASSPQGRGAGELFF
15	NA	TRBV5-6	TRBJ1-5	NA	TGTGCCAGCAGCTGGGGAGCAGGGGGCAATCAGCCCCAGCATTTT	CASSWGAGGNQPQHF
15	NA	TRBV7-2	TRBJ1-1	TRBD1	TGTGCCAGCAGCTTAACTACAGGGGGGAGCTCCGAAGCTTTCTTT	CASSLTTGGSSEAFF
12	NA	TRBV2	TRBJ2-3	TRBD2	TGTGCCAGCAGTGAGGGACTAGCGAGGGAGTATTTT	CASSEGLAREYF
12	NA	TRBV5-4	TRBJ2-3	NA	TGTGCCAGCAGTTCGGCAGTGGATACGCAGTATTTT	CASSSAVDTQYF
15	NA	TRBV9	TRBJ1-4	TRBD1	TGTGCCAGCGGACTACAGGGGGGATTTAATGAAAAACTGTTTTTT	CASGLQGGFNEKLFF
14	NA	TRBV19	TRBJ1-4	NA	TGTGCCAGTAGTCCCGGACAGAGGAATGAAAAACTGTTTTTT	CASSPGQRNEKLFF
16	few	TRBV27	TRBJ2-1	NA	TGTGCCAGCAGTGTTTACGACAGAACTCCCCGAGGTGAGCAGTTCTTC	CASSVYDRTPRGEQFF
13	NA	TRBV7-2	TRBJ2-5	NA	TGTGCCAGCAGCCTAGTCCCTCAAGAGACCCAGTACTTC	CASSLVPQETQYF
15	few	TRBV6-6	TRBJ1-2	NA	TGTGCCAGCAGTTACTCGCCTGGACCTAACTATGGCTACACCTTC	CASSYSPGPNYGYTF
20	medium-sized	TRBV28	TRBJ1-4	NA	TGTGCCAGCAGGCCTGGGGGGGTTAGTTGGGTGTTCCCTCCCGATGAAAAACTGTTTTTT	CASRPGGVSWVFPPDEKLFF
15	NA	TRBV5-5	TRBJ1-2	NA	TGTGCCAGCAGCTTGGCGGCCTCAGCTAACTATGGCTACACCTTC	CASSLAASANYGYTF
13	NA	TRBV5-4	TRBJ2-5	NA	TGTGCCAGCAGCTTGCTAGGGTGGGAGACCCAGTACTTC	CASSLLGWETQYF
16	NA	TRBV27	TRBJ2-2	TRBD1	TGTGCCAGCAGTTTACCGGGGACAGTAAACACCGGGGAGCTGTTTTTT	CASSLPGTVNTGELFF
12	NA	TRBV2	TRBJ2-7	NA	TGTGCCAGCAGTGAAGACCCCTACGAGCAGTACTTC	CASSEDPYEQYF
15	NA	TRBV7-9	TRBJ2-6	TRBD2	TGTGCCAGCAGCTTTTCTAGCGGGGGGGCCAACGTCCTGACTTTC	CASSFSSGGANVLTF
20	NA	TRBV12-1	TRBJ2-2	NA	TGTGCCAGCAGTCCAATTCCCTCGACTAGCGGGGGCTCTAACACCGGGGAGCTGTTTTTT	CASSPIPSTSGGSNTGELFF
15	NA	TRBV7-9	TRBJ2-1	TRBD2	TGTGCCAGCAGCCCAACCGGGACTAGCTACAATGAGCAGTTCTTC	CASSPTGTSYNEQFF
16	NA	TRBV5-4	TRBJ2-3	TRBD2	TGTGCCAGCAGCTCCCGGACTAGCGGCGAGGCAGGGGGGCAGTATTTT	CASSSRTSGEAGGQYF
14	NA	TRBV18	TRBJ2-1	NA	TGTGCCAGCTCACCCCAACGGGGCTACAATGAGCAGTTCTTC	CASSPQRGYNEQFF
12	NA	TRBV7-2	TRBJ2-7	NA	TGTGCCAGCAGTGTTCCCTCCTACGAGCAGTACTTC	CASSVPSYEQYF
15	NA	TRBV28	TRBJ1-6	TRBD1	TGTGCCACACGTCCCCCGGGACAGGGTAATTCACCCCTCCACTTT	CATRPPGQGNSPLHF
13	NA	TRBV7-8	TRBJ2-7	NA	TGTGCCAGCAGCTTAATGGGGCCAGGGGAGCAGTACTTC	CASSLMGPGEQYF
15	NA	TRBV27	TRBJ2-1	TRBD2	TGTGCCAGCACCCGGAGGGGGCGGGAGGGCCGGGGGCAGTTCTTC	CASTRRGREGRGQFF
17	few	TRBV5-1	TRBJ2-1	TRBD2	TGCGCCAGCAGCTTGGCCGAGGCTAGCGGGGGCACGAATGAGCAGTTCTTC	CASSLAEASGGTNEQFF
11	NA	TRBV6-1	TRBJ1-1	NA	TGTGCCAGCAGCACTAGGGCTGAAGCTTTCTTT	CASSTRAEAFF
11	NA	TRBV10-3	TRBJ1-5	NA	TGTGCCATCAGTGACGGGGAGAAACAGCATTTT	CAISDGEKQHF
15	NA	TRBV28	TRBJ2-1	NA	TGTGCCAGCAGTGCGTACAGGGAGGCCTACAATGAGCAGTTCTTC	CASSAYREAYNEQFF
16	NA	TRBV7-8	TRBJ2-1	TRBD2	TGTGCCAGCAGGGAACCTGGACTAGCGGCCTACAATGAGCAGTTCTTC	CASREPGLAAYNEQFF
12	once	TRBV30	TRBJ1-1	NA	TGTGCCTGGAGGCCCATGAACACTGAAGCTTTCTTT	CAWRPMNTEAFF
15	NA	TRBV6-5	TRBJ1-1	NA	TGTGCCAGCAGTTACTCCTACAGGGTCGGCACTGAAGCTTTCTTT	CASSYSYRVGTEAFF
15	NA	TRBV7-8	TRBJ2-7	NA	TGTGCCAGCAGCTATGAAGGGACACTCCGGGACGAGCAGTACTTC	CASSYEGTLRDEQYF
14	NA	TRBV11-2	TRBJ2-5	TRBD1	TGTGCCAGCAGCCCCCCAGGGGGATGGGAGACCCAGTACTTC	CASSPPGGWETQYF